Listed below are T cell receptor beta chains from one sample, sequenced in a study of glioma-infiltrating T cells after dendritic cell vaccination. Clones were sequenced by immunoSEQ multiplex PCR, and TCRdb holds only the in-frame ones, with some missing. The sample has fewer than 60,000 clones, approximately 91% seen once; the top ten hold less than 6.5%. Sequencing was performed on blood, taken after dendritic cell vaccination. Every receptor here comes from a human donor with glioblastoma. Both conserved end residues are part of each CDR3. The D gene is left open where the match is weak. Not every row has a clone size; where given, it reads once, few, many or a size class.

clone_size j_call d_call v_call cdr3_aa cdr3_nt
- TRBJ2-2 TRBD2 TRBV14 CASSQPGLAGTNTGELFF TGTGCCAGCAGCCAACCGGGACTAGCGGGGACGAACACCGGGGAGCTGTTTTTT
- TRBJ1-4 - TRBV4-1 CASSQDWAVNEKLFF TGCGCCAGCAGCCAAGATTGGGCAGTTAATGAAAAACTGTTTTTT
- TRBJ2-5 - TRBV19 CASSIPNPRGETQYF TGTGCCAGTAGTATTCCCAATCCTCGAGGGGAGACCCAGTACTTC
- TRBJ2-2 TRBD1 TRBV7-8 CASSLGQGRTGELFF TGTGCCAGCAGCCTCGGACAGGGGCGAACCGGGGAGCTGTTTTTT
- TRBJ1-1 - TRBV19 CASSRGLYTEAFF TGTGCCAGTAGTAGAGGTTTGTACACTGAAGCTTTCTTT
- TRBJ2-1 TRBD2 TRBV11-3 CASSFQGLAGDYNEQFF TGTGCCAGCAGCTTCCAAGGACTAGCGGGAGACTACAATGAGCAGTTCTTC
few TRBJ1-3 - TRBV7-6 CASSSDLSGNTIYF TGTGCCAGCAGTTCAGATTTATCTGGAAACACCATATATTTT
- TRBJ1-2 - TRBV6-5 CASSYSGAPGYTF TGTGCCAGCAGTTACTCGGGGGCCCCGGGCTACACCTTC
once TRBJ2-7 TRBD2 TRBV7-2 CASSLSGRNVDEQYF TGTGCCAGCAGCTTGTCCGGGAGGAACGTCGACGAGCAGTACTTC
- TRBJ2-3 - TRBV27 CASSFYSTDTQYF TGTGCCAGCAGTTTTTATAGCACAGATACGCAGTATTTT
- TRBJ2-1 TRBD2 TRBV2 CASQREGVFF TGTGCCAGCCAGCGGGAGGGCGTGTTCTTC
- TRBJ1-2 - TRBV28 CASSFPGAHNYGYTF TGTGCCAGCAGTTTCCCAGGGGCCCATAACTATGGCTACACCTTC
few TRBJ1-1 - TRBV28 CASSTWGGGSGTEAFF TGTGCCAGCAGCACTTGGGGGGGCGGCTCGGGCACTGAAGCTTTCTTT
- TRBJ2-6 - TRBV5-5 CASSLERSGANVLTF TGTGCCAGCAGCTTGGAGAGGTCTGGGGCCAACGTCCTGACTTTC
- TRBJ1-2 TRBD1 TRBV7-2 CASRDRVVNGYTF TGTGCCAGCCGGGACAGGGTCGTCAATGGCTACACCTTC
- TRBJ2-2 - TRBV28 CASSLRGTGELFF TGTGCCAGCAGCCTCAGGGGAACCGGGGAGCTGTTTTTT
- TRBJ2-7 TRBD1 TRBV7-9 CASSLGQGEIYEQYF TGTGCCAGCAGCTTAGGGCAGGGGGAGATCTACGAGCAGTACTTC
few TRBJ1-4 - TRBV10-3 CAISADRVNEKLFF TGTGCCATCAGTGCAGACAGAGTTAATGAAAAACTGTTTTTT
- TRBJ2-7 TRBD1 TRBV5-4 CASSFRQGTYEQYF TGTGCCAGCAGCTTTCGACAGGGAACCTACGAGCAGTACTTC
- TRBJ2-1 TRBD2 TRBV5-4 CASSNGLGAEQFF TGTGCCAGCAGCAACGGACTAGGGGCTGAGCAGTTCTTC
- TRBJ1-2 - TRBV28 CASSLGGGLGYTF TGTGCCAGCAGTTTGGGGGGGGGTCTTGGCTACACCTTC
- TRBJ1-1 - TRBV4-2 CASSQDTRGNTEAFF TGTGCCAGCAGCCAAGATACGCGAGGAAACACTGAAGCTTTCTTT
few TRBJ2-3 - TRBV6-1 CAGREFITDTQYF TGTGCCGGCCGGGAGTTTATCACAGATACGCAGTATTTT
- TRBJ1-2 - TRBV4-1 CASSQDPGSYGYTF TGCGCCAGCAGCCAAGATCCGGGGAGCTATGGCTACACCTTC
- TRBJ2-7 TRBD1 TRBV5-1 CASSSGQGNYEQYF TGCGCCAGCAGCTCTGGACAGGGGAACTACGAGCAGTACTTC
few TRBJ2-7 - TRBV6-1 CASKNTLEGEQYF TGTGCCAGCAAAAATACACTGGAGGGCGAGCAGTACTTC